Listed here are 24 T cell receptor beta chains from one sample, sequenced in a study of technical replicates of blood from a few donors. Profiling relied on immunoSEQ multiplex PCR, and the TCRdb table lists in-frame clones only, not all of them. The data show tens of thousands of clones, about 94% seen once. Material: T cells isolated from PBMCs. These TCRs come from a human donor in good health.

The chain couples TRBV10-3 to TRBJ2-3, with TRBD1 matching 7 bases. The CDR3 is made up of 14 amino acids. Trimming removed 6 bases from V and 2 bases from J; junction bases left unmatched: 5. In germline, CDR1 is ENHRY, CDR2 SYGVKD. CDR3 sequence (DNA): TGTGCCATCAGCCGACAGGGCCCCACAGATACGCAGTATTTT. This gives the protein CAISRQGPTDTQYF.

The rearrangement links TRBV5-4 to TRBJ1-5, with 10 bases identical to TRBD1. The ends lost 3 bases at V and 4 bases at J; junction bases unmatched: 1. This CDR3 contains 14 residues. CDR1 and CDR2 from the germline V gene are SGHNT and YYREEE (reference sequence). CDR3 loop: CASSWTGGNQPQHF. The CDR3 bases are TGTGCCAGCAGCTGGACAGGGGGAAATCAGCCCCAGCATTTT.

V is TRBV28 and J is TRBJ2-1; the match to TRBD2 covers 8 bases. V trimming: 5 bases; J trimming: 7 bases; junction bases outside the gene matches: 4. Germline CDR1 and CDR2: MDHEN and SYDVKM. The CDR3 extends over 13 amino acids. The CDR3 is CASSHPSGNEQFF. The CDR3 DNA is TGTGCCAGCAGTCATCCTAGCGGGAATGAGCAGTTCTTC.

With respect to this clone: The sample contains more than one DNA sequence encoding this CDR3. The rearrangement links TRBV11-2 to TRBJ2-2; the match to TRBD1 covers 8 bases. CDR3 size: 14 residues. The germline V gene encodes CDR1 SGHAT and CDR2 FQNNGV. V lost 2 bases to trimming and J lost 5 bases; unmatched junction nucleotides: 1. The CDR3 sequence: CASSLTGGTGELFF. Here the CDR3 DNA reads TGTGCCAGCAGCTTAACAGGGGGGACCGGGGAGCTGTTTTTT. The entire variable domain, with the rest obtained from reference TRBV11-2 and TRBJ2-2, is as follows: EAGVAQSPRYKIIEKRQSVAFWCNPISGHATLYWYQQILGQGPKLLIQFQNNGVVDDSQLPKDRFSAERLKGVDSTLKIQPAKLEDSAVYLCASSLTGGTGELFFGEGSRLTVL.

The table lists this clone with a count of one. The chain carries TRBV19 and TRBJ2-7, with D possibly being TRBD2 (5 bases). Trimming cost V 9 bases and J 4 bases, with 10 bases left between them. CDR3 length equals 11 residues. Germline lookup yields CDR1 LNHDA and CDR2 SQIVND (reference sequence). CDR3 bases: TGTGCCAGCGGAGCGGCTTACGAGCAGTACTTC. This translates into CASGAAYEQYF.

The V and J genes are TRBV5-6 and TRBJ1-5, with D unclear. The germline V and J ends were trimmed by 3 bases and 3 bases, with 7 bases remaining between them. In germline, CDR1 is SGHDT, CDR2 YYEEEE. CDR3 length equals 13 residues. CDR3 sequence reads: CASSWALNQPQHF. The CDR3 coding sequence is TGTGCCAGCAGCTGGGCCCTCAATCAGCCCCAGCATTTT.

The chain recombines TRBV5-1 with TRBJ2-5; 8 bases agree with TRBD2. This CDR3 has 16 residues. Germline CDR1 and CDR2: SGHRS and YFSETQ. V was clipped by 4 bases and J by 6 bases; unmatched bases: 14. The CDR3 is CASSLTAREGPKTQYF. DNA of the CDR3: TGCGCCAGCAGCCTAACAGCTCGGGAGGGCCCGAAGACCCAGTACTTC.

The J gene is TRBJ1-3, the V gene TRBV19; possible D gene TRBD1, 5 bases. The CDR3 spans 13 residues. Germline CDR1 is LNHDA and CDR2 is SQIVND (reference sequence). The V and J ends lost 11 bases and 4 bases respectively, with 15 bases between them. The CDR3 protein is CAVRQIQGNTIYF. In DNA form, the CDR3 reads TGTGCCGTCAGACAGATTCAAGGAAACACCATATATTTT.

The rearrangement uses TRBV30 and TRBJ2-7; possibly TRBD2 for D (7 bases). Trimming shortened V by 5 bases and J by 3 bases, and 17 bases separated the two germline ends. CDR1 and CDR2 (germline): GTSNPN, SVGIG (reference sequence). The CDR3 totals 14 residues. The DNA for the CDR3 is TGTGCCTGGGGGAGGGGGACACCGGGCTACGAGCAGTACTTC. It translates to CAWGRGTPGYEQYF.

The chain carries TRBV29-1 and TRBJ2-7; a weak D match, TRBD1 (6 bases). Between the trimmed V and J ends, which lost 1 base and 0 bases, there was a span of 10 bases. CDR3 length equals 14 residues. Germline CDR1 and CDR2: SQVTM and ANQGSEA. As DNA, the CDR3 is TGCAGCGTTGAAGTGGAGGACAGCTCCTACGAGCAGTACTTC. It specifies CSVEVEDSSYEQYF.

The chain links TRBV13 to TRBJ2-7; D is possibly TRBD2 (6 bases). The CDR3 has 14 amino acids. In germline, CDR1 is PRHDT, CDR2 FYEKMQ (reference sequence). V lost 5 bases, J lost 2 bases, and 13 bases lay in between. CDR3 coding DNA: TGTGCCAGCAGCCCCCCCAGCGGGCCCTACGAGCAGTACTTC. Amino acid sequence: CASSPPSGPYEQYF.

This chain connects TRBV25-1 to TRBJ1-1, with no clear D. The CDR3 sequence is 13 residues long. Trimming removed 4 bases from V and 4 bases from J, with 10 bases in between. Germline V lookup: CDR1 MGHDK, CDR2 SYGVNS. The CDR3 sequence is CASSGPGSTEAFF. In DNA form, the CDR3 reads TGTGCCAGCAGTGGTCCAGGTAGCACTGAAGCTTTCTTT. The variable domain in full, with the rest retrieved from reference TRBV25-1 and TRBJ1-1, is EADIYQTPRYLVIGTGKKITLECSQTMGHDKMYWYQQDPGMELHLIHYSYGVNSTEKGDLSSESTVSRIRTEHFPLTLESARPSHTSQYLCASSGPGSTEAFFGQGTRLTVV.

The chain recombines TRBV4-2 with TRBJ2-3; D not resolved. The CDR3 length is 15 residues. Trimming pared 0 bases from V and 0 bases from J, leaving 7 bases between. Germline loops: CDR1 LGHNA, CDR2 YNFKEQ. DNA of the CDR3: TGTGCCAGCAGCCAAGAGTTCTATAGCACAGATACGCAGTATTTT. Protein: CASSQEFYSTDTQYF.

J is TRBJ1-3 and V is TRBV11-3; D ambiguous. The CDR3 sequence is 17 residues long. Germline V gene data show CDR1 as SGHNT and CDR2 as YENEEA. The germline V and J ends were trimmed by 1 base and 0 bases, with 13 bases remaining between them. The CDR3 is CASSLVGSSDSGNTIYF. The CDR3 nucleotides are TGTGCCAGCAGCTTAGTGGGCTCCTCTGACTCTGGAAACACCATATATTTT.

The V gene is TRBV5-1, the J gene TRBJ1-2, with 11 bases fitting TRBD1. The germline CDR1 and CDR2 sequences are SGHRS and YFSETQ. This CDR3 region has 16 residues. V was clipped by 3 bases and J by 2 bases; unmatched bases: 6. CDR3 in DNA: TGCGCCAGCAGCTCAGGACAGGGGGCTTTCAACTATGGCTACACCTTC. Translation: CASSSGQGAFNYGYTF.

The DNA of the CDR3 is TGTGCCAGCAGCTTGCTGGAGCGGGACAATGAGCAGTTCTTC. This sequence encodes CASSLLERDNEQFF. The V call is TRBV5-6, the J call TRBJ2-1; possible D gene TRBD2, 6 bases. The CDR3 contains 14 residues. CDR1 is SGHDT and CDR2 is YYEEEE in the germline V gene. The V end lost 1 base, the J end lost 5 bases, and 10 bases lay between the germline ends.

The chain employs TRBV14 and TRBJ1-2; unclear D gene. Trimming removed 4 bases from V and 8 bases from J, with 14 bases in between. This CDR3 has 13 residues. CDR1 is SGHDN and CDR2 is FVKESK in the germline V gene. The CDR3 spells CASSPSFLNGYTF. The CDR3 nucleotides read TGTGCCAGCAGCCCTAGTTTTCTCAACGGCTACACCTTC.

The table lists this clone with a count of one. This sequence joins TRBV6-6 and TRBJ2-2, with D unresolved. Per germline, CDR1 MNHNY and CDR2 SVGAGI (reference sequence). The V and J ends lost 6 bases and 2 bases respectively, with 7 bases between them. The CDR3 has 13 amino acids. As DNA, the CDR3 is TGTGCCAGCAGCGGAGTTAACACCGGGGAGCTGTTTTTT. Amino acid sequence: CASSGVNTGELFF.

CDR3 sequence (DNA): TGTGCCAGCAGCTTGAGGACAGGGTCTGAAAAACTGTTTTTT. The encoded protein is CASSLRTGSEKLFF. The J gene is TRBJ1-4, the V gene TRBV7-9, with TRBD1 identical over 8 bases. Germline V CDR1 and CDR2: SEHNR, FQNEAQ (reference sequence). The V segment lost 3 bases and the J segment 7 bases; nucleotides outside the gene matches: 4. This CDR3 is 14 amino acids long.

This chain joins TRBV10-1 and TRBJ2-7; TRBD1 might be the D (5 bases). Trimming took off 5 bases at V and 5 bases at J, with 19 bases between the two ends. Germline lookup yields CDR1 WNHNN and CDR2 SYGVQD (reference sequence). This CDR3 is 15 amino acids long. CDR3 in DNA: TGCGCCAGCAGTCAAATAATAGACAGTATGGACGAGCAGTACTTC. Translated: CASSQIIDSMDEQYF.

The V gene is TRBV14, the J gene TRBJ2-2, with D possibly being TRBD2 (6 bases). The ends were cut back, 4 bases at V and 3 bases at J, with 12 bases in the middle. The CDR3 contains 15 residues. Germline assignment: CDR1 SGHDN and CDR2 FVKESK. The DNA of the CDR3 is TGTGCCAGCAGCCCTGACCTAGCGTACACCGGGGAGCTGTTTTTT. This translates into CASSPDLAYTGELFF.

A single count supports this clone. V and J are TRBV12-5 and TRBJ1-1, with 8 nucleotides matching TRBD1. V dropped 2 bases and J dropped 6; count of bases not matched to a gene: 8. The CDR3 is 15 residues long. CDR1 is LGHNT, CDR2 FRNRAP, per germline. CDR3 DNA: TGTGCTAGTGGTTTGCCAAACAGGGGGAAGGCTGAAGCTTTCTTT. This codes for CASGLPNRGKAEAFF. Combining the CDR3 with reference TRBV12-5 and TRBJ1-1 gives the whole variable domain DARVTQTPRHKVTEMGQEVTMRCQPILGHNTVFWYRQTMMQGLELLAYFRNRAPLDDSGMPKDRFSAEMPDATLATLKIQPSEPRDSAVYFCASGLPNRGKAEAFFGQGTRLTVV.

The gene calls are TRBV2 and TRBJ2-5; TRBD2 might be the D (6 bases). The V and J ends lost 6 bases and 0 bases respectively, with 11 bases between them. The CDR3 has 14 residues. CDR1 and CDR2 from the germline V gene are SNHLY and FYNNEI. The CDR3 bases are TGTGCCAGCAGGCGGGAAGAGTACCAAGAGACCCAGTACTTC. Its translation is CASRREEYQETQYF. Variable domain in full (rest from reference TRBV2 and TRBJ2-5): EPEVTQTPSHQVTQMGQEVILRCVPISNHLYFYWYRQILGQKVEFLVSFYNNEISEKSEIFDDQFSVERPDGSNFTLKIRSTKLEDSAMYFCASRREEYQETQYFGPGTRLLVL.

This clone was recorded once. The chain has TRBV5-4 and TRBJ2-2, with D maybe TRBD1 (7 bases). This CDR3 has 17 amino acids. The ends were cut back, 0 bases at V and 4 bases at J, with 16 bases in the middle. The V gene's germline CDR1 is SGHNT and CDR2 YYREEE (reference sequence). CDR3 sequence reads: CASSLVNRQGGTGELFF. The CDR3 DNA sequence: TGTGCCAGCAGCTTGGTCAATCGACAGGGAGGCACCGGGGAGCTGTTTTTT.